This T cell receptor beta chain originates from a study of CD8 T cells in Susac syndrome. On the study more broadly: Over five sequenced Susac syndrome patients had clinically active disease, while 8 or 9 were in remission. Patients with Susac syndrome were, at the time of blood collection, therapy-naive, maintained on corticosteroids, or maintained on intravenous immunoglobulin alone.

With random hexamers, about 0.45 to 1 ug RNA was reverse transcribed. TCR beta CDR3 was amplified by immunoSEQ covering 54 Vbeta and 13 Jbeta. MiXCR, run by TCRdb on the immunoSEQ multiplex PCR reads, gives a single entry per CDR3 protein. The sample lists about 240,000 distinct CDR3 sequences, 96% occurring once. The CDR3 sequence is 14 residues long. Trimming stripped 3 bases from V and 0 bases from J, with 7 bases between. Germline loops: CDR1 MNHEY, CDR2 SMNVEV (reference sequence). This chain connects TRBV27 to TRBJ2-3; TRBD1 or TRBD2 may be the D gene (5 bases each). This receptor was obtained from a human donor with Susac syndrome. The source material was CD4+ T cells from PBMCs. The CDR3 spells CASSLGVSTDTQYF. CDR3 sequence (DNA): TGTGCCAGCAGTTTGGGGGTTAGCACAGATACGCAGTATTTT.